Listed below are T cell receptor beta chains from one sample, sequenced in a study of blood T cell repertoires in COVID-19. Only in-frame clones appear in the TCRdb table, and some are missing; sequencing was by immunoSEQ multiplex PCR. The sample has 150,000 to 200,000 clones, about 88% seen once; the top ten hold about 2.1%. Sequencing used PBMCs or T cells enriched from blood (not recorded which). The receptors shown here come from a woman in her thirties or forties with acute COVID-19. CDR3s include the opening cysteine and the closing phenylalanine or tryptophan. Fields, in order: V gene, J gene, clone size, D gene, CDR3 protein, CDR3 DNA. A D gene is named only where the DNA matches it firmly. Clone size, where shown, is once, few, many, or a class for clones that have expanded.

>TRBV19|TRBJ1-2|NA|NA
CASQSGGYGYTF
TGTGCCAGCCAGTCGGGGGGCTATGGCTACACCTTC
>TRBV2|TRBJ1-1|NA|NA
CASRWTVNTEAFF
TGTGCCAGCAGGTGGACAGTGAACACTGAAGCTTTCTTT
>TRBV4-3|TRBJ1-2|NA|NA
CASSQDSVNYGYTF
TGCGCCAGCAGCCAAGACAGCGTCAACTATGGCTACACCTTC
>TRBV5-1|TRBJ2-5|NA|NA
CASSFGTPQQETQYF
TGCGCCAGCAGCTTCGGGACACCCCAACAAGAGACCCAGTACTTC
>TRBV5-1|TRBJ2-7|NA|TRBD2
CASSLAGLAGGDEQYF
TGCGCCAGCAGCTTGGCCGGACTAGCGGGAGGAGATGAGCAGTACTTC
>TRBV4-3|TRBJ1-1|NA|NA
CASSQGLGRNTEAFF
TGCGCCAGCAGTCAGGGGCTTGGACGGAACACTGAAGCTTTCTTT
>TRBV29-1|TRBJ2-4|NA|NA
CSVESVGLAKNIQYF
TGCAGCGTTGAAAGCGTCGGACTAGCCAAAAACATTCAGTACTTC
>TRBV9|TRBJ2-1|once|NA
CASSLGGAYNEQFF
TGTGCCAGCAGCCTGGGGGGAGCCTACAATGAGCAGTTCTTC
>TRBV6-5|TRBJ2-1|NA|TRBD2
CASRLAGGVYNEQFF
TGTGCCAGCAGACTAGCGGGAGGGGTCTACAATGAGCAGTTCTTC
>TRBV6-5|TRBJ2-2|NA|NA
CASRLSENTGELFF
TGTGCCAGCAGACTTAGCGAGAACACCGGGGAGCTGTTTTTT
>TRBV5-5|TRBJ2-3|NA|TRBD1
CASSLEDRGNTDTQYF
TGTGCCAGCAGCTTGGAAGACAGGGGGAACACAGATACGCAGTATTTT
>TRBV4-1|TRBJ2-1|NA|TRBD2
CASSQAAGGRNEQFF
TGCGCCAGCAGCCAAGCTGCGGGGGGGAGGAATGAGCAGTTCTTC
>TRBV12-3/TRBV12-4|TRBJ2-7|NA|NA
CASSLGGDYEQYF
TGTGCCAGCAGTTTAGGAGGCGACTACGAGCAGTACTTC
>TRBV6-5|TRBJ1-2|NA|NA
CASSLVVGEGYGYTF
TGTGCCAGCAGTCTCGTTGTAGGGGAAGGCTATGGCTACACCTTC
>TRBV7-2|TRBJ2-5|NA|NA
CASSPMGAASGTRETQYF
TGTGCCAGCAGCCCGATGGGGGCGGCTAGCGGAACTCGGGAGACCCAGTACTTC
>TRBV19|TRBJ2-5|NA|TRBD1
CASSISGQQETQYF
TGTGCCAGTAGTATTTCGGGACAGCAAGAGACCCAGTACTTC
>TRBV12-5|TRBJ2-7|NA|NA
CASGPERATYEQYF
TGTGCTAGTGGTCCGGAGCGAGCCACCTACGAGCAGTACTTC
>TRBV4-1|TRBJ1-1|NA|NA
CASSLSRTSPRGAFF
TGCGCCAGCAGCCTAAGCAGGACATCCCCTAGGGGAGCTTTCTTT
>TRBV30|TRBJ1-2|NA|TRBD1
CAWSHGQGSGGYTF
TGTGCCTGGAGCCATGGACAGGGGTCGGGCGGCTACACCTTC
>TRBV7-2|TRBJ2-3|once|TRBD1
CASSLVQGAVGDTQYF
TGTGCCAGCAGCTTAGTACAGGGGGCTGTGGGAGATACGCAGTATTTT
>TRBV12-3/TRBV12-4|TRBJ2-3|NA|NA
CASGPSRTDTQYF
TGTGCCAGCGGCCCCTCGCGCACAGATACGCAGTATTTT
>TRBV4-3|TRBJ1-2|few|TRBD1
CASSQASTGGVSNYGYTF
TGCGCCAGCAGCCAAGCGTCGACAGGGGGCGTTTCTAACTATGGCTACACCTTC
>TRBV4-1|TRBJ1-6|once|TRBD1
CASSVVGGVNSPLHF
TGCGCCAGCAGCGTAGTAGGGGGCGTAAATTCACCCCTCCACTTT
>TRBV5-6|TRBJ2-2|NA|TRBD2
CASSLTSGPPRELFF
TGTGCCAGCAGCCTAACTAGCGGACCCCCCCGGGAGCTGTTTTTT
>TRBV29-1|TRBJ1-3|NA|NA
CSVVERGQNSFHSGNTIYF
TGCAGCGTTGTGGAGCGGGGGCAGAACAGCTTTCACTCTGGAAACACCATATATTTT
>TRBV2|TRBJ2-3|NA|TRBD1
CASRRQGQRTDTQYF
TGTGCCAGCAGGCGACAGGGACAACGCACAGATACGCAGTATTTT
>TRBV7-9|TRBJ2-7|once|TRBD2
CASNYIAGGSLEQYF
TGTGCCAGCAACTACATAGCGGGGGGCTCCCTGGAGCAGTACTTC
>TRBV2|TRBJ2-5|NA|NA
CASSDGGGGETQYF
TGTGCCAGCAGTGATGGGGGAGGTGGAGAGACCCAGTACTTC
>TRBV6-1|TRBJ1-5|once|TRBD1
CASSERVGTGGNQPQHF
TGTGCCAGCAGTGAACGAGTCGGGACAGGGGGCAATCAGCCCCAGCATTTT
>TRBV28|TRBJ2-5|NA|TRBD2
CASSLSAGLAGGIRETQYF
TGTGCCAGCAGTTTATCCGCGGGACTAGCGGGGGGGATAAGAGAGACCCAGTACTTC
>TRBV21-1|TRBJ1-4|NA|NA
CASFMPRGSNEKLFF
TGTGCCAGCTTTATGCCCCGAGGCTCTAATGAAAAACTGTTTTTT
>TRBV4-1|TRBJ1-5|NA|NA
CASSHRAYNQPQHF
TGCGCCAGCAGCCACAGGGCTTACAATCAGCCCCAGCATTTT
>TRBV4-2|TRBJ2-5|NA|TRBD2
CASSQAGTSGRSETQYF
TGTGCCAGCAGCCAAGCCGGGACTAGCGGGAGATCAGAGACCCAGTACTTC
>TRBV7-6|TRBJ2-5|NA|NA
CASSLDPGEETQYF
TGTGCCAGCAGCTTAGATCCGGGAGAAGAGACCCAGTACTTC
>TRBV15|TRBJ2-7|NA|NA
CATSRLAHEQYF
TGTGCCACCAGCCGGCTAGCGCACGAGCAGTACTTC
>TRBV19|TRBJ1-5|NA|NA
CASSQQDYSNQPQHF
TGTGCCAGTAGTCAACAGGATTATAGCAATCAGCCCCAGCATTTT
>TRBV9|TRBJ2-7|NA|TRBD2
CASSVRTSSYEQYF
TGTGCCAGCAGCGTGCGGACTAGCAGCTACGAGCAGTACTTC
>TRBV6-1|TRBJ2-7|NA|NA
CASSEVTGWKLAEDYEQYF
TGTGCCAGCAGTGAAGTAACAGGTTGGAAATTAGCGGAGGACTACGAGCAGTACTTC
>TRBV4-3|TRBJ2-3|NA|TRBD2
CASSQAPVSGRGTDTQYF
TGCGCCAGCAGCCAAGCCCCCGTGAGCGGGAGGGGTACAGATACGCAGTATTTT
>TRBV28|TRBJ2-5|NA|NA
CASSLYPGQETQYF
TGTGCCAGCAGTTTATACCCAGGTCAAGAGACCCAGTACTTC
>TRBV5-1|TRBJ2-5|NA|TRBD1
CASSRWTGDETQYF
TGCGCCAGCAGCCGATGGACAGGGGACGAGACCCAGTACTTC
>TRBV6-5|TRBJ1-5|few|NA
CASSRDTNQPQHF
TGTGCCAGCAGCAGGGACACAAATCAGCCCCAGCATTTT
>TRBV6-5|TRBJ1-5|NA|TRBD1
CASRRTGNQPQHF
TGTGCCAGCAGACGGACAGGGAATCAGCCCCAGCATTTT
>TRBV18|TRBJ2-5|NA|TRBD1
CASSPSMRGPETQYF
TGTGCCAGCTCACCCAGCATGAGGGGGCCCGAGACCCAGTACTTC
>TRBV18|TRBJ1-5|NA|NA
CASSREGGLSQPQHF
TGTGCCAGCTCACGAGAGGGGGGGCTGAGTCAGCCCCAGCATTTT
>TRBV7-3|TRBJ2-2|NA|NA
CASSFSGSGGELFF
TGTGCCAGCAGCTTTTCCGGAAGCGGCGGGGAGCTGTTTTTT
>TRBV29-1|TRBJ1-1|NA|NA
CSVGGGFSNTEAFF
TGCAGCGTCGGGGGTGGATTTTCGAACACTGAAGCTTTCTTT
>TRBV30|TRBJ2-7|NA|TRBD1
CAWSPTLTGGYSYEQYF
TGTGCCTGGAGCCCCACCCTTACAGGGGGATATTCGTACGAGCAGTACTTC
>TRBV28|TRBJ1-1|NA|NA
CASSLYRNTEAFF
TGTGCCAGCAGTTTATACAGGAACACTGAAGCTTTCTTT
>TRBV5-6|TRBJ2-7|NA|NA
CASSLDVEEVKYF
TGTGCCAGCAGCTTGGATGTGGAGGAAGTGAAGTACTTC
>TRBV2|TRBJ1-1|NA|NA
CASSGGSRAHREAFF
TGTGCCAGCAGTGGGGGCAGTCGGGCACATCGGGAAGCTTTCTTT
>TRBV13|TRBJ2-1|NA|TRBD1
CASSTGQHNEQFF
TGTGCCAGCAGCACGGGACAGCACAATGAGCAGTTCTTC
>TRBV14|TRBJ2-1|once|NA
CASSQDLRTLNEQFF
TGTGCCAGCAGCCAAGATCTTCGGACATTGAATGAGCAGTTCTTC
>TRBV7-8|TRBJ2-5|NA|TRBD1
CASTVGTVQETQYF
TGTGCCAGCACCGTAGGGACAGTCCAAGAGACCCAGTACTTC
>TRBV13|TRBJ2-7|few|TRBD1
CASSLVAGGGSYEQYF
TGTGCCAGCAGCTTAGTGGCAGGGGGTGGATCCTACGAGCAGTACTTC
>TRBV7-2|TRBJ2-1|NA|TRBD2
CASSLSSGTTYNEQFF
TGTGCCAGCAGCTTATCTAGCGGGACGACCTACAATGAGCAGTTCTTC
>TRBV7-8|TRBJ1-4|NA|NA
CASSLGVTANNEKLFF
TGTGCCAGCAGCTTAGGCGTTACAGCCAACAATGAAAAACTGTTTTTT
>TRBV6-4|TRBJ2-3|NA|TRBD1
CASSESGGMDTQYF
TGTGCCAGCAGTGAATCAGGGGGCATGGATACGCAGTATTTT
>TRBV11-2|TRBJ2-3|NA|TRBD2
CASSLLTSGTSTDTQYF
TGTGCCAGCAGCTTATTGACTAGCGGGACTAGCACAGATACGCAGTATTTT
>TRBV18|TRBJ2-7|NA|TRBD2
CASSLSGSYEQYF
TGTGCCAGCTCCCTTAGCGGGTCCTACGAGCAGTACTTC